The sequence of this T cell receptor (beta chain) was determined in a study of Tregs in tolerant kidney transplant recipients. General study results and limits: Some patients' samples used different primers over time, so nucleotide sequences weren't comparable.

Generated by immunoSEQ multiplex PCR, the TCRdb table keeps only in-frame clones and is missing some. The sample comprises about 50,000 clones, roughly nine tenths of which are singletons, and around 16% rests with the top ten. Related graft donors supplied nonmyeloablative bone marrow transplants, and mixed chimerism was transient. Thawed PBMCs were FACS-sorted into unstimulated CD4+CD25+CD127- regulatory T cells, CD4+CD25- non-regulatory cells, CD4 and CD8 cells. Of note for this clone: Its antigen remains unknown.

Germline loops: CDR1 SGHDT, CDR2 YYEEEE. This CDR3 contains 13 residues. J lost 5 bases, V lost 3 bases, and 4 bases had no gene match. The source is a human patient who received a combined kidney and bone marrow transplant. Some T cells may be provided by the graft donor. This chain connects TRBV5-6 to TRBJ1-2; TRBD1 matches at 7 bases. The sequenced sample was CD8+ T cells from blood (PBMCs), obtained 12 months after the transplant. The CDR3 DNA follows: TGTGCCAGCAGCTCAGGGGGTCAATATGGCTACACCTTC. Translating it yields CASSSGGQYGYTF.